This is a list of T cell receptor beta chains from one sample in a study of T cell responses to AZD1222 COVID-19 vaccine. The protocol was immunoSEQ multiplex PCR, while the TCRdb copy is restricted to in-frame clones and leaves out a portion. The table includes 150,000 to 200,000 clones, approximately 94% detected once. Sequences were derived from peripheral blood, sampled on day 0 of AZD1222 vaccination. The receptors here all came from an adult in good health. CDR3s include the opening cysteine and the closing phenylalanine or tryptophan. A D gene is named only where the DNA matches it firmly. Clone size is given for some rows only: seen once, a few or many times, or a class if the clone is expanded.

j_call	v_call	d_call	clone_size	cdr3_aa	cdr3_nt
TRBJ2-3	TRBV6-5	NA	NA	CASNIQGTDTQYF	TGTGCCAGCAACATCCAGGGGACAGATACGCAGTATTTT
TRBJ1-3	TRBV6-5	NA	NA	CATTSDGNTIYF	TGTGCCACCACCTCGGATGGAAACACCATATATTTT
TRBJ1-4	TRBV19	TRBD1	NA	CASSYPARGRTNEKLFF	TGTGCCAGTAGTTATCCGGCCAGGGGGCGGACTAATGAAAAACTGTTTTTT
TRBJ2-3	TRBV9	TRBD2	NA	CASSPSGSGASTDTQYF	TGTGCCAGCAGCCCTAGCGGGAGTGGGGCTAGCACAGATACGCAGTATTTT
TRBJ2-1	TRBV15	NA	NA	CATSRGRAVGGGGYNEQFF	TGTGCCACCAGCAGAGGTAGGGCGGTAGGAGGAGGGGGCTACAATGAGCAGTTCTTC
TRBJ1-1	TRBV11-2	NA	NA	CASTHTGTEAFF	TGTGCCAGCACCCATACGGGTACTGAAGCTTTCTTT
TRBJ1-3	TRBV2	NA	NA	CASSEGTGNTIYF	TGTGCCAGCAGTGAAGGGACTGGAAACACCATATATTTT
TRBJ1-3	TRBV5-5	NA	NA	CASSPSSGNTIYF	TGTGCCAGCAGCCCGTCCTCTGGAAACACCATATATTTT
TRBJ2-1	TRBV11-3	NA	NA	CASSSVIGEQFF	TGTGCCAGCAGCTCAGTAATAGGGGAGCAGTTCTTC
TRBJ2-5	TRBV11-3	NA	NA	CASSQGAETQYF	TGTGCCAGCAGCCAAGGGGCAGAGACCCAGTACTTC
TRBJ2-4	TRBV5-5	TRBD1	once	CASSLDRGKNIQYF	TGTGCCAGCAGCTTGGACAGGGGGAAAAACATTCAGTACTTC
TRBJ1-1	TRBV29-1	NA	NA	CSVHHTEAFF	TGCAGCGTTCATCACACTGAAGCTTTCTTT
TRBJ2-7	TRBV11-2	TRBD1	NA	CASSSLPTGGWEQYF	TGTGCCAGCAGCTCCCTTCCAACAGGGGGGTGGGAGCAGTACTTC
TRBJ1-2	TRBV28	NA	NA	CASSLGGDDYGYTF	TGTGCCAGCAGTTTGGGAGGGGACGACTATGGCTACACCTTC
TRBJ1-1	TRBV7-9	NA	NA	CACWQGNTEAFF	TGTGCCTGCTGGCAGGGGAACACTGAAGCTTTCTTT
TRBJ1-1	TRBV7-9	NA	NA	CASSFNPTEAFF	TGTGCCAGCAGCTTTAATCCAACGGAAGCTTTCTTT
TRBJ2-7	TRBV30	NA	NA	CAWSGAGYEQYF	TGTGCCTGGAGTGGGGCAGGCTACGAGCAGTACTTC
TRBJ2-3	TRBV30	NA	few	CAWNEGLTDTQYF	TGTGCCTGGAACGAGGGGCTCACAGATACGCAGTATTTT
TRBJ1-5	TRBV6-4	NA	NA	CASSENSYSNQPQHF	TGTGCCAGCAGTGAGAACAGCTATAGCAATCAGCCCCAGCATTTT
TRBJ2-1	TRBV6-5	NA	NA	CASSYSKTGGAVEQFF	TGTGCCAGCAGTTACTCGAAAACAGGGGGGGCGGTTGAGCAGTTCTTC
TRBJ2-1	TRBV10-3	NA	NA	CAISEGMGIREFF	TGTGCCATCAGTGAGGGAATGGGGATAAGGGAGTTCTTC
TRBJ2-1	TRBV4-1	NA	NA	CASSRRAGTEQFF	TGCGCCAGCAGCCGGAGGGCCGGGACTGAGCAGTTCTTC
TRBJ2-7	TRBV4-1	NA	once	CASSPRDPYEQYF	TGCGCCAGCAGCCCCCGGGACCCCTACGAGCAGTACTTC
TRBJ1-1	TRBV12-3/TRBV12-4	NA	NA	CASSSSPHTEAFF	TGTGCCAGCAGTTCCTCTCCGCACACTGAAGCTTTCTTT
TRBJ1-4	TRBV5-1	NA	NA	CASSYRSTNEKLFF	TGCGCCAGCAGCTACAGATCAACTAATGAAAAACTGTTTTTT
TRBJ2-7	TRBV7-3	NA	NA	CASSLNLDYEQYF	TGTGCCAGCAGCTTGAATTTGGACTACGAGCAGTACTTC
TRBJ2-2	TRBV3-1/TRBV3-2	NA	NA	CASSQQVGELFF	TGTGCCAGCAGCCAGCAGGTCGGGGAGCTGTTTTTT